In this sample, the clone carrying this T cell receptor (beta chain) turned up once. As yet, its antigen is unknown. V shed 4 bases and J shed 0 bases, with 19 bases lying between them. CDR3 length equals 17 residues. The germline CDR1 and CDR2 sequences are SEHNR and FQNEAQ (reference sequence). Produced via immunoSEQ multiplex PCR; TCRdb's table is partial and in-frame only. Of 35,000 to 50,000 clones listed, around 85% are singletons. The data stem from a study of T cell clonotyping in hematopoietic cell transplantation. Noted time point: recipient sample about 28 days before transplant, after cytoreduction. Recipient blood drawn about 28 days pretransplant and days 30, 100, 180 after. Study outcomes and limitations: Pathologically expanded recipient clonotypes increased progressively from day 30 to day 180 as diversity fell. No sorting was done, leaving CD4 and CD8 contributions mixed.

The TCR was taken from a man between 60 and 70 years old with acute myeloid leukemia. Some clones in this sample may be carry-over from other donors' samples. The specimen was peripheral blood mononuclear cells, collected before stem cell transplant. This rearrangement joins TRBV7-9 to TRBJ2-7; D could derive from TRBD1 or TRBD2 (5 bases each). The CDR3 DNA reads TGTGCCAGCAGCTCTTACGTGGGGGTGGGGAGCTCCTACGAGCAGTACTTC. The encoded protein is CASSSYVGVGSSYEQYF.